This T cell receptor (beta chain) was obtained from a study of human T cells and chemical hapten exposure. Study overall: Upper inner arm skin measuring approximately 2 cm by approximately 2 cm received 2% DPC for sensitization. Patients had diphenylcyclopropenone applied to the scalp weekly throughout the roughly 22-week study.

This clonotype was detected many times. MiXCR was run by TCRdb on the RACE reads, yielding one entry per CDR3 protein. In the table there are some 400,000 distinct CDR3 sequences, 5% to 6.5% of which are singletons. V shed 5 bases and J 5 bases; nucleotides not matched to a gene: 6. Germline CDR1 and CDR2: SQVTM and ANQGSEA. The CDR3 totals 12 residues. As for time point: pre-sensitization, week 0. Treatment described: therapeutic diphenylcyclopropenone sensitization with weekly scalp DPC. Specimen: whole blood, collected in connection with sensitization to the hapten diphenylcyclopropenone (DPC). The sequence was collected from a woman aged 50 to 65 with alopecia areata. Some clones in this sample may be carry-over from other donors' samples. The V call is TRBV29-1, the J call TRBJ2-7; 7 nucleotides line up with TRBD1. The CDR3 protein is CSVRQGPHEQYF. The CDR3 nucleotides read TGCAGCGTTCGACAGGGTCCCCACGAGCAGTACTTC.